These 6 T cell receptor beta chains originate from one sample sequenced in a study of cytomegalovirus exposure and HLA in healthy donors. The PCR contained 60 Vbeta and 13 Jbeta primers. TCRdb's copy holds only in-frame clones and misses some; the assay was immunoSEQ multiplex PCR. The data show roughly 120,000 clones, roughly 74% seen once. Sequences were obtained from PBMCs. These receptors were taken from a woman aged 45-60 years in good health and CMV-seropositive.

This rearrangement joins TRBV4-2 to TRBJ1-4, with D uncertain. V was pared by 6 bases and J by 8 bases, with 13 bases between. CDR1 and CDR2 from the germline V gene are LGHNA and YNFKEQ. CDR3 length: 13 residues. The chain's CDR3 is CASSQRKDEKLFF. The CDR3 DNA is TGTGCCAGCAGTCAGAGGAAAGACGAAAAACTGTTTTTT.

The chain is built from TRBV5-6 and TRBJ2-5, with a weak D call TRBD1 (6 bases). Germline V lookup: CDR1 SGHDT, CDR2 YYEEEE. The CDR3 is made up of 16 amino acids. V gave up 0 bases and J gave up 2 bases, with 14 bases separating them. For the CDR3, the DNA is TGTGCCAGCAGCTTGGAGCACAGGGCACGTCAAGAGACCCAGTACTTC. It is translated as CASSLEHRARQETQYF.

The rearrangement links TRBV7-8 to TRBJ2-1; 16 nucleotides match TRBD2. V lost 6 bases, J lost 5 bases, and 10 bases stayed unmatched. Germline CDR1 is SGHVS and CDR2 is FQNEAQ. CDR3 size: 18 residues. The CDR3 protein is CASRFPGLAGGMHNEQFF. The CDR3 bases are TGTGCCAGCAGATTTCCGGGACTAGCGGGGGGGATGCACAATGAGCAGTTCTTC.

This clone came up a few times. The genes are TRBV7-9 and TRBJ1-6; TRBD1 agrees at 7 bases. CDR1 is SEHNR, CDR2 FQNEAQ, per germline (reference sequence). This CDR3 comprises 15 residues. Trimming at V came to 3 bases and at J to 5 bases, leaving 4 bases not matched to a gene. The CDR3 reads CASSLGQWDNSPLHF. DNA of the CDR3: TGTGCCAGCAGCTTGGGACAGTGGGATAATTCACCCCTCCACTTT. The full variable domain, in which reference TRBV7-9 and TRBJ1-6 provide the parts outside the CDR3, is DTGVSQNPRHKITKRGQNVTFRCDPISEHNRLYWYRQTLGQGPEFLTYFQNEAQLEKSRLLSDRFSAERPKGSFSTLEIQRTEQGDSAMYLCASSLGQWDNSPLHFGNGTRLTVT.

This chain joins TRBV13 and TRBJ2-3, with D tentatively TRBD2 (7 bases). CDR1 and CDR2 from the germline V gene are PRHDT and FYEKMQ (reference sequence). This CDR3 spans 15 amino acids. Deletions cut 5 bases from V and 4 bases from J, with 16 bases between. The CDR3 bases are TGTGCCAGCAGCGGGGGGGCCTTGATCTCAGATACGCAGTATTTT. Translating it yields CASSGGALISDTQYF.

DNA of the CDR3: TGTGCCAGCAGTTCCACAGGGGACCATCAGCCCCAGCATTTT. The encoded protein is CASSSTGDHQPQHF. The rearrangement links TRBV6-5 to TRBJ1-5, with 7 bases matching TRBD1. The V gene end was trimmed by 4 bases and the J gene end by 5 bases; junction bases not matched to a gene: 5. The CDR3 loop spans 14 amino acids. In germline, CDR1 is MNHEY, CDR2 SVGAGI.